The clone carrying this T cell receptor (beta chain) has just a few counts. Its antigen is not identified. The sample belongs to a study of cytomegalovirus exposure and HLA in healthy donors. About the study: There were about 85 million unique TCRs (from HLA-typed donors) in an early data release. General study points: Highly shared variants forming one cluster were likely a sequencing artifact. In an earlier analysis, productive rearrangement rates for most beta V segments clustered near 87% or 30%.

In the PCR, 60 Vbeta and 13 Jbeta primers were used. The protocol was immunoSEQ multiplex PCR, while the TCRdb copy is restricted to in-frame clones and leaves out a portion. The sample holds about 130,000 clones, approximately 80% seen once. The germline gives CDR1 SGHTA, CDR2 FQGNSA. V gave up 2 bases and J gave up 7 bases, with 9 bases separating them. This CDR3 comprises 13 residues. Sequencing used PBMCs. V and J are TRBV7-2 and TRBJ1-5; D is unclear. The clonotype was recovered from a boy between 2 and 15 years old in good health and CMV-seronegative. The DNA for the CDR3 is TGTGCCAGCAGCTTAAGGAGTGGGCAGCCCCAGCATTTT. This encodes CASSLRSGQPQHF.